This T cell receptor (beta chain) was found in a study of T-cell reconstitution after alpha-beta-depleted transplantation in children. As it was prepared, the TCRbeta library received unique molecular identifiers. TCRdb recomputed calls from the PCR reads with MiXCR, one row per CDR3 protein. The sample carries about 72,000 distinct CDR3 sequences, 6% to 8.5% recorded once. Germline V gene lookup returns CDR1 MNHEY and CDR2 SVGEGT. CDR3 length: 12 residues. The V end was cut by 6 bases, the J end by 6 bases, with 12 bases between. This receptor was taken from a human donor who donated a stem cell graft to a child with acute lymphoblastic leukemia. The specimen comprised PBMCs from the stem cell graft donor, sampled from the stem cell graft. This sequence joins TRBV6-2 or TRBV6-3 and TRBJ2-7; possibly TRBD1 for D (6 bases). CDR3 sequence (DNA): TGTGCCAGCAGCCTTGACAGGTTCGAGCAGTACTTC. Its protein product is CASSLDRFEQYF.